A selection of T cell receptor beta chains follows, all from one sample in a study of OX40 agonist ivuxolimab in advanced cancers. Profiled with immunoSEQ multiplex PCR; TCRdb holds only in-frame clones, not every one. This sample has over 60,000 clones, with roughly 80% found just once. The material was CD4+ or CD8+ T cells sorted from blood, obtained in a trial of the OX40 agonist ivuxolimab. The receptor source for this set is an adult with an advanced solid tumor such as melanoma, head and neck, liver or kidney cancer. Both conserved end residues are part of each CDR3. A D gene is named only where the DNA matches it firmly. Where a row states a size, it is once, few, many or the class of an expanded clone; other rows omit it.

abundance: NA; d_gene: NA; v_gene: TRBV27; j_gene: TRBJ1-2; CDR3nt: TGTGCCAGCAGTCCGGGGACGGCAAGACTTAACTATGGCTACACCTTC; CDR3aa: CASSPGTARLNYGYTF
abundance: NA; d_gene: TRBD1; v_gene: TRBV7-9; j_gene: TRBJ1-2; CDR3nt: TGTGCCAGCAGCGTATCCGGGACAGGGTTTAGGTATGGCTACACCTTC; CDR3aa: CASSVSGTGFRYGYTF
abundance: once; d_gene: NA; v_gene: TRBV29-1; j_gene: TRBJ2-3; CDR3nt: TGCAGCGACACCGGACTACCCGGAAGCCCAGATACGCAGTATTTT; CDR3aa: CSDTGLPGSPDTQYF
abundance: NA; d_gene: NA; v_gene: TRBV7-3; j_gene: TRBJ2-5; CDR3nt: TGTGCCAGCAGCTTTGGGGGGCGAGAGACCCAGTACTTC; CDR3aa: CASSFGGRETQYF
abundance: NA; d_gene: NA; v_gene: TRBV6-1; j_gene: TRBJ2-2; CDR3nt: TGTGCCAGCAGCCACACGAACACCGGGGAGCTGTTTTTT; CDR3aa: CASSHTNTGELFF
abundance: NA; d_gene: NA; v_gene: TRBV2; j_gene: TRBJ1-1; CDR3nt: TGTGCCAGCAGTGAAGTACCGGGACATTTGAACACTGAAGCTTTCTTT; CDR3aa: CASSEVPGHLNTEAFF
abundance: NA; d_gene: NA; v_gene: TRBV5-4; j_gene: TRBJ2-2; CDR3nt: TGTGCCAGCAGCTTGCCAGGGTATGGCACCGGGGAGCTGTTTTTT; CDR3aa: CASSLPGYGTGELFF
abundance: NA; d_gene: NA; v_gene: TRBV5-4; j_gene: TRBJ2-5; CDR3nt: TGTGCCAGCAGCTCGGGGGTACAAGAGACCCAGTACTTC; CDR3aa: CASSSGVQETQYF
abundance: NA; d_gene: NA; v_gene: TRBV5-6; j_gene: TRBJ1-3; CDR3nt: TGTGCCAGCAGCTGGACTGACAGGCCCTCTGGAAACACCATATATTTT; CDR3aa: CASSWTDRPSGNTIYF
abundance: NA; d_gene: NA; v_gene: TRBV19; j_gene: TRBJ1-1; CDR3nt: TGTGCCAGTAGTATTGGACGAAACACTGAAGCTTTCTTT; CDR3aa: CASSIGRNTEAFF
abundance: NA; d_gene: NA; v_gene: TRBV14; j_gene: TRBJ1-2; CDR3nt: TGTGCCAGCAGCCAAAGCGCGAGGAGGCCTAACTATGGCTACACCTTC; CDR3aa: CASSQSARRPNYGYTF
abundance: NA; d_gene: NA; v_gene: TRBV12-5; j_gene: TRBJ1-4; CDR3nt: TGTGCTAGTGGTTTTGGAGGGGGGGGGCTTGGAAAACTGTTTTTT; CDR3aa: CASGFGGGGLGKLFF
abundance: NA; d_gene: NA; v_gene: TRBV5-1; j_gene: TRBJ1-1; CDR3nt: TGCGCCAGCAGCTTCGGGCAGGGCCTAGAAGCTTTCTTT; CDR3aa: CASSFGQGLEAFF
abundance: NA; d_gene: NA; v_gene: TRBV30; j_gene: TRBJ1-5; CDR3nt: TGTGCCTGGAGTGTCGACGGGAGCAATCAGCCCCAGCATTTT; CDR3aa: CAWSVDGSNQPQHF
abundance: once; d_gene: TRBD2; v_gene: TRBV30; j_gene: TRBJ2-5; CDR3nt: TGTGCCTGTAAGACTAGCGGGACGTTGGGGGAGATCCAGTACTTC; CDR3aa: CACKTSGTLGEIQYF
abundance: once; d_gene: NA; v_gene: TRBV15; j_gene: TRBJ1-2; CDR3nt: TGTGCCACCAGCAGGGCTTCGGGGCAGGGGTATGGCTACACCTTC; CDR3aa: CATSRASGQGYGYTF
abundance: NA; d_gene: NA; v_gene: TRBV4-2; j_gene: TRBJ1-3; CDR3nt: TGTGCCAGCAGCCAAGAAGCTAGGACAGTGGCTGGAAACACCATATATTTT; CDR3aa: CASSQEARTVAGNTIYF
abundance: NA; d_gene: NA; v_gene: TRBV7-3; j_gene: TRBJ2-2; CDR3nt: TGTGCCAGCAGCCTAAGTTCCACCGGGGAGCTGTTTTTT; CDR3aa: CASSLSSTGELFF
abundance: NA; d_gene: TRBD2; v_gene: TRBV5-6; j_gene: TRBJ2-1; CDR3nt: TGTGCCAGCAGCCCACCCGGCGGGAGCCGGGGTGAGCAGTTCTTC; CDR3aa: CASSPPGGSRGEQFF
abundance: NA; d_gene: TRBD2; v_gene: TRBV27; j_gene: TRBJ2-3; CDR3nt: TGTGCCAGCAGGGTCTTCGGGACTACCCGCACAGATACGCAGTATTTT; CDR3aa: CASRVFGTTRTDTQYF
abundance: NA; d_gene: NA; v_gene: TRBV2; j_gene: TRBJ1-2; CDR3nt: TGTGCCAGCAGAATCAGCCCAGTGAAAGGCTACACCTTC; CDR3aa: CASRISPVKGYTF
abundance: few; d_gene: NA; v_gene: TRBV5-6; j_gene: TRBJ1-1; CDR3nt: TGTGCCAGCAGCGGGCCGGGGACGGCGAACACTGAAGCTTTCTTT; CDR3aa: CASSGPGTANTEAFF
abundance: NA; d_gene: TRBD1; v_gene: TRBV5-4; j_gene: TRBJ1-3; CDR3nt: TGTGCCAGCAGCTCCCGGGACAGCTCTGGAAACACCATATATTTT; CDR3aa: CASSSRDSSGNTIYF
abundance: few; d_gene: NA; v_gene: TRBV7-9; j_gene: TRBJ2-3; CDR3nt: TGTGCCAGCAGCATAAATACAGGGGATACGCAGTATTTT; CDR3aa: CASSINTGDTQYF
abundance: NA; d_gene: TRBD1; v_gene: TRBV7-9; j_gene: TRBJ1-4; CDR3nt: TGTGCCAGCAGCCGTGGACAGGGGGGCAATGAAAAACTATTTTTT; CDR3aa: CASSRGQGGNEKLFF
abundance: NA; d_gene: TRBD1; v_gene: TRBV2; j_gene: TRBJ1-1; CDR3nt: TGTGCCAGCAGTGATTACAGGGGTGAAGCTTTCTTT; CDR3aa: CASSDYRGEAFF
abundance: NA; d_gene: NA; v_gene: TRBV2; j_gene: TRBJ1-3; CDR3nt: TGTGCCAGCAGTGCCCTACTTGGCGACTCTGGAAACACCATATATTTT; CDR3aa: CASSALLGDSGNTIYF
abundance: NA; d_gene: NA; v_gene: TRBV4-1; j_gene: TRBJ1-2; CDR3nt: TGCGCCAGCAGCCAACGGGGGACGTGGGGCTATGGCTACACCTTC; CDR3aa: CASSQRGTWGYGYTF
abundance: NA; d_gene: TRBD1; v_gene: TRBV14; j_gene: TRBJ2-1; CDR3nt: TGTGCCAGCAGCACCCGACAGGGAAGCAATGAGCAGTTCTTC; CDR3aa: CASSTRQGSNEQFF
abundance: NA; d_gene: NA; v_gene: TRBV9; j_gene: TRBJ2-5; CDR3nt: TGTGCCAGCAGCGTAGACTCAGGACAGCTGGGGGAGACCCAGTACTTC; CDR3aa: CASSVDSGQLGETQYF
abundance: few; d_gene: NA; v_gene: TRBV5-5; j_gene: TRBJ1-1; CDR3nt: TGTGCCAGCAGCCCCCGACCGGGCCTAAACACTGAAGCTTTCTTT; CDR3aa: CASSPRPGLNTEAFF
abundance: NA; d_gene: NA; v_gene: TRBV18; j_gene: TRBJ2-7; CDR3nt: TGTGCCAGCTCACCCCCAAGGGGGGGGTATCGCGAGCAGTACTTC; CDR3aa: CASSPPRGGYREQYF
abundance: NA; d_gene: NA; v_gene: TRBV7-3; j_gene: TRBJ1-2; CDR3nt: TGTGCCAGCAGCTCGAAGACTGCTAACTATGGCTACACCTTC; CDR3aa: CASSSKTANYGYTF
abundance: NA; d_gene: NA; v_gene: TRBV19; j_gene: TRBJ1-2; CDR3nt: TGTGCCAGTAAGGATCGGCGGACTGGATCCGGCTACACCTTC; CDR3aa: CASKDRRTGSGYTF
abundance: NA; d_gene: NA; v_gene: TRBV4-1; j_gene: TRBJ2-7; CDR3nt: TGCGCCAGCAGCCAAGATGGCGGGCTATACTACGAGCAGTACTTC; CDR3aa: CASSQDGGLYYEQYF
abundance: NA; d_gene: NA; v_gene: TRBV2; j_gene: TRBJ2-5; CDR3nt: TGTGCCAGCTCGGAGGGGGTGGGAGAGACCCAGTACTTC; CDR3aa: CASSEGVGETQYF
abundance: NA; d_gene: NA; v_gene: TRBV4-3; j_gene: TRBJ2-3; CDR3nt: TGCGCCAGCAGCCAAGAAGCGGCTAGCACAGATACGCAGTATTTT; CDR3aa: CASSQEAASTDTQYF
abundance: NA; d_gene: NA; v_gene: TRBV7-9; j_gene: TRBJ2-1; CDR3nt: TGTGCCAGCAGCCCCGTGGGGGTTGAGCAGTTCTTC; CDR3aa: CASSPVGVEQFF
abundance: NA; d_gene: NA; v_gene: TRBV5-1; j_gene: TRBJ2-3; CDR3nt: TGCGCCAGCAGCTTGGGAGACAGCACAGATACGCAGTATTTT; CDR3aa: CASSLGDSTDTQYF
abundance: NA; d_gene: TRBD1; v_gene: TRBV6-5; j_gene: TRBJ1-1; CDR3nt: TGTGCCAGCAGTTACCCCCCACAGGGGCAGAACACTGAAGCTTTCTTT; CDR3aa: CASSYPPQGQNTEAFF
abundance: NA; d_gene: NA; v_gene: TRBV23-1; j_gene: TRBJ1-1; CDR3nt: TGCGCCAGCAGTCAATCGCGGGCACCCACTGAAGCTTTCTTT; CDR3aa: CASSQSRAPTEAFF
abundance: NA; d_gene: TRBD1; v_gene: TRBV7-6; j_gene: TRBJ2-3; CDR3nt: TGTGCCAGCAGCCTCCGACAGGGTAGCACAGATACGCAGTATTTT; CDR3aa: CASSLRQGSTDTQYF